This T cell receptor (beta chain) came from a study of shared clonotypes between healthy human individuals. This clone came up a few times. Original data processing: ImmunoSEQ supplied junction-only sequences lacking quality scores, so filtering was different. Libraries were prepared by immunoSEQ multiplex PCR; TCRdb keeps only in-frame clonotypes and omits some of them. V, J and clone size are taken as reported in that table, and D and trimming were inferred from the DNA itself. The sample has fewer than 1.4 million clones, approximately 78% seen once. This CDR3 has 15 residues. Trimming removed 0 bases at V and 1 base at J, with 8 bases between. Germline V gene data show CDR1 as LNHNV and CDR2 as YYDKDF (reference sequence).

The specimen sequenced was memory CD4+ T cells from PBMCs. Indicated subset: CD45RA-negative fraction. This TCR derives from a man aged 18 to 30 in good health. Some clones in this sample may be carry-over from other donors' samples. The chain uses TRBV15 and TRBJ2-3, with D hard to call. The CDR3, as DNA: TGTGCCACCAGCAGAGATGCTCTTCGCACAGATACGCAGTATTTT. Its translation is CATSRDALRTDTQYF.